What follows is one T cell receptor beta chain and its context. The data derive from a study of long-term antiretroviral therapy in people with HIV. With survey level as its setting, the immunoSEQ assay was v3.0. The protocol was immunoSEQ multiplex PCR, while the TCRdb copy is restricted to in-frame clones and leaves out a portion. This table has roughly 15,000 clones, around 80% appearing once. With 5 bases removed from V and 7 bases from J, the gap between germline ends came to 15 bases. In germline, CDR1 is SEHNR, CDR2 FQNEAQ (reference sequence). This CDR3 is built from 14 residues. The TCR sequence derives from a young man with HIV. The chain carries TRBV7-9 and TRBJ1-5; perhaps TRBD1 as D (6 bases). The sequencing here drew on unsorted PBMCs, taken 0.1 years after starting antiretroviral therapy. The CDR3 DNA follows: TGTGCCAGCAGCGGAGGGGTGGGGGGCCAGCCCCAGCATTTT. It is translated as CASSGGVGGQPQHF. Filled out from reference TRBV7-9 and TRBJ1-5, the complete variable domain reads DTGVSQNPRHKITKRGQNVTFRCDPISEHNRLYWYRQTLGQGPEFLTYFQNEAQLEKSRLLSDRFSAERPKGSFSTLEIQRTEQGDSAMYLCASSGGVGGQPQHFGDGTRLSIL.